The T cell receptor beta chain described here comes from a study of T cell responses to AZD1222 COVID-19 vaccine. Findings and caveats of the study: Repertoire sampling occurred only after the peak T cell response. Spike-specific TCR breadth rose after two AZD1222 doses, and depth rose as well. The reported proportion of spike-specific TCRs targeting unmutated variant regions was nearly half. Clonal diversity may have been underestimated in mostly white British donors.

This CDR3 comprises 13 residues. Between the trimmed V and J ends, which lost 5 bases and 4 bases, there was a span of 11 bases. CDR1 is WSHSY and CDR2 is SAAADI in the germline V gene. To note about this clone: Its matching antigen is unknown.

TCRdb keeps only in-frame clones here, not all; method: immunoSEQ multiplex PCR. This table has approximately 160,000 clones, roughly 87% appearing once. V is TRBV10-2 and J is TRBJ1-2; D may be TRBD1 (5 bases). The source was peripheral blood, collected on day 0 of AZD1222 vaccination. The source is an adult in good health. CDR3 DNA sequence: TGCGCCAGCAGTACAGGCAACGTCTATGGCTACACCTTC. Translated, it gives CASSTGNVYGYTF.